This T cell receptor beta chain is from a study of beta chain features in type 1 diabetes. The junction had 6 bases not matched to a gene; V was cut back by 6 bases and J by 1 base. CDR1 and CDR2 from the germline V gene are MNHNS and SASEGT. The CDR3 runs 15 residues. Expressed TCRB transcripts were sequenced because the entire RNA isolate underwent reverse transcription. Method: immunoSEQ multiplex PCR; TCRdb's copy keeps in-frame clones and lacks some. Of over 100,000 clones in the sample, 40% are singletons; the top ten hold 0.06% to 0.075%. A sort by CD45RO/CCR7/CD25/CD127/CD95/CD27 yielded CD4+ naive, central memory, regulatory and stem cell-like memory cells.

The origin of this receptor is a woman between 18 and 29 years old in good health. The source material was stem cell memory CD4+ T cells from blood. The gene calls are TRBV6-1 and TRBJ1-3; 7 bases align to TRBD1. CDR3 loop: CASSREQGSGNTIYF. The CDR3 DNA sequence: TGTGCCAGCAGCCGAGAACAGGGGTCTGGAAACACCATATATTTT.